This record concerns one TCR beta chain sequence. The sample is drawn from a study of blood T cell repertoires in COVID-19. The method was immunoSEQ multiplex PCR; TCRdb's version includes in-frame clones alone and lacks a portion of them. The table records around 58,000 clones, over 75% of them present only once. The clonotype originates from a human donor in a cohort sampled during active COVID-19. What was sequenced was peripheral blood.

The CDR3 is CASSPGGSSGELFF. CDR3 bases: TGTGCCAGCTCACCAGGGGGCTCTTCCGGGGAGCTGTTTTTT. The rearrangement joins TRBV18 to TRBJ2-2; possible D gene TRBD1, 6 bases. The CDR3 loop spans 14 amino acids. Trimming cost V 2 bases and J 6 bases, with 10 bases left between them. CDR1 and CDR2 (germline): KGHSH, LQKENI.